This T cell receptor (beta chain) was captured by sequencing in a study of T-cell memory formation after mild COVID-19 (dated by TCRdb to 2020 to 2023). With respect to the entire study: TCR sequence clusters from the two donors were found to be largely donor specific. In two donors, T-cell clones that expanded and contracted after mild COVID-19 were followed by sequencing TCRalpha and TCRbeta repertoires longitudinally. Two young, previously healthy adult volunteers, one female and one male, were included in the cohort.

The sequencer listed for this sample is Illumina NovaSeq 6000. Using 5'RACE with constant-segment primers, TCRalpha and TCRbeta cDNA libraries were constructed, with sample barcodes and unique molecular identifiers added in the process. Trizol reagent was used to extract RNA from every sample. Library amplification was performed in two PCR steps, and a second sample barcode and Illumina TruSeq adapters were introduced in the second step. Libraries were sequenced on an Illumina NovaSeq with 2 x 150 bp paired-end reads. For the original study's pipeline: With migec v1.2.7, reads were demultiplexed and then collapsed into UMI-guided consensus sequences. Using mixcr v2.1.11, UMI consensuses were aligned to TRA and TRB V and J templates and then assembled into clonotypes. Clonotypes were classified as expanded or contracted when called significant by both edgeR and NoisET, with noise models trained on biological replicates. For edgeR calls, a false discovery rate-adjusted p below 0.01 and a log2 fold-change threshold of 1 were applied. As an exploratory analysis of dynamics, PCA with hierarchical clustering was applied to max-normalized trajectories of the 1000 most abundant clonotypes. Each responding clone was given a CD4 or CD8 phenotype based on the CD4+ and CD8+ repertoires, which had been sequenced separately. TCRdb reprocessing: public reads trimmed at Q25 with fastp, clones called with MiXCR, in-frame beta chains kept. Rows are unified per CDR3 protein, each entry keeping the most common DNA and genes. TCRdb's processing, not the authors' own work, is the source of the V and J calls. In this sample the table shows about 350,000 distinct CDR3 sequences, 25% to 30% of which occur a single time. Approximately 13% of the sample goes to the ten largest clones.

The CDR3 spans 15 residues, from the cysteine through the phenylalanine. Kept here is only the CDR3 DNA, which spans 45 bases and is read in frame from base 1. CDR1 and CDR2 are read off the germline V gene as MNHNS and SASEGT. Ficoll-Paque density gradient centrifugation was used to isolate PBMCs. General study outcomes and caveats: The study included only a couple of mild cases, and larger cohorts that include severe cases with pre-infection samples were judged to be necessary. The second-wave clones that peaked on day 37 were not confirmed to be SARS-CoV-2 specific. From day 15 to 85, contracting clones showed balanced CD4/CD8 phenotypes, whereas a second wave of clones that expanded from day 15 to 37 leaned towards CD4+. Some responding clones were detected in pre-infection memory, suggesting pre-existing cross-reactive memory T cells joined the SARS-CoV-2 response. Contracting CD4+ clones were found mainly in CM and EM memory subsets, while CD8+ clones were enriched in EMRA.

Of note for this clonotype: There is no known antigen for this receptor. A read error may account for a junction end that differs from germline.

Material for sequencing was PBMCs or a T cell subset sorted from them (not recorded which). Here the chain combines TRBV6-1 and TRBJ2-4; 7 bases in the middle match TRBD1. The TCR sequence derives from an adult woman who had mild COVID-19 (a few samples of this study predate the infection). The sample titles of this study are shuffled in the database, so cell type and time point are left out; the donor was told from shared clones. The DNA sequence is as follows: TGTGCCAGCAGTGGGGTGGGGACAGCCGAAAACATTCAGTACTTC. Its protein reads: CASSGVGTAENIQYF.